This T cell receptor beta chain was sequenced during a study of identical twins. TCRdb reanalysed the 5' RACE reads using MiXCR and keeps one entry per CDR3 protein. The sample yields 400,000 to 600,000 distinct CDR3 sequences, 20% to 25% seen once. At least ten counts were recorded for this clonotype. Germline V gene lookup returns CDR1 SGHVS and CDR2 FNYEAQ. V gave up 1 base and J gave up 1 base; unmatched junction bases: 4. The CDR3 sequence is 16 residues long. These data were likewise used in another study, on yellow fever vaccine responses in identical twins.

This TCR was sampled from a woman aged 18-35 years in good health. This chain uses TRBV7-6 with TRBJ2-1; 7 nucleotides align to TRBD2. The material sequenced was CD4+ T cells sorted from blood. The chain's CDR3 is CASSLGRGSSYNEQFF. CDR3 sequence (DNA): TGTGCCAGCAGCTTAGGTCGCGGGAGTTCCTACAATGAGCAGTTCTTC.